Sequencing of this T cell receptor beta chain was carried out in a study of T cells of healthy individuals. TCRdb itself ran the 5' RACE reads through MiXCR, one entry per CDR3 protein. The table lists about 41,000 distinct CDR3 sequences, about 5% of them singletons. This CDR3 region has 14 residues. With 10 bases clipped from V and 2 bases from J, the junction kept 10 bases outside the gene matches. The germline V gene has CDR1 SGHAT and CDR2 FQNNGV. The receptor comes from a human donor in good health. The chain employs TRBV11-2 and TRBJ1-1; 7 bases line up with TRBD1. The CDR3 sequence is CATLLGTDNTEAFF. The CDR3 DNA reads TGTGCCACCTTGCTGGGGACAGACAACACTGAAGCTTTCTTT.